A selection of T cell receptor beta chains follows, all from one sample in a study of blood T cells in healthy people across ages. TCRdb processed the 5' RACE reads anew with MiXCR; each CDR3 protein has one entry. The data contain 750,000 to 1,000,000 distinct CDR3 sequences, around 29% of them singletons. The data were also submitted as part of a second study, on T cells of mothers and their children.

Specimen: blood. The receptor source for this set is a woman between 35 and 50 years old in good health. Both conserved end residues are part of each CDR3. Each record gives: CDR3 DNA, CDR3 protein, V gene, J gene, D gene, clone size. The D gene is left open where the match is weak. Clone size is given for some rows only: seen once, a few or many times, or a class if the clone is expanded.

cdr3_nt: TGTGCCGGTAGAAAGACAGGGGCGCACAGTTCTGGAAACACCATATATTTT
cdr3_aa: CAGRKTGAHSSGNTIYF
v_call: TRBV7-9
j_call: TRBJ1-3
d_call: TRBD1
clone_size: -

cdr3_nt: TGTGCCAGCAGTGAAGGCAGAAGCTATGGCTACACCTTC
cdr3_aa: CASSEGRSYGYTF
v_call: TRBV2
j_call: TRBJ1-2
d_call: -
clone_size: many

cdr3_nt: TGTGCCAGCAGCTCCCGGACCAGGGATGCCACAGATACGCAGTATTTT
cdr3_aa: CASSSRTRDATDTQYF
v_call: TRBV21-1
j_call: TRBJ2-3
d_call: -
clone_size: -

cdr3_nt: TGTGCCAGCAGTGGCGGGCTTACTCACACTGAAGCTTTCTTT
cdr3_aa: CASSGGLTHTEAFF
v_call: TRBV12-3/TRBV12-4
j_call: TRBJ1-1
d_call: -
clone_size: few

cdr3_nt: TGTGCCAGCAGCGATAGTGCCGGGACAGGGGCCGGCTACACCTTC
cdr3_aa: CASSDSAGTGAGYTF
v_call: TRBV12-3/TRBV12-4
j_call: TRBJ1-2
d_call: TRBD1
clone_size: few

cdr3_nt: TGTGCCAGCAGGCCCGGGCATCTTAATGAAAAACTGTTTTTT
cdr3_aa: CASRPGHLNEKLFF
v_call: TRBV6-5
j_call: TRBJ1-4
d_call: -
clone_size: many

cdr3_nt: TGTGCCAGCAGTTCAGCGGCAGACATGAACACTGAAGCTTTCTTT
cdr3_aa: CASSSAADMNTEAFF
v_call: TRBV12-3/TRBV12-4
j_call: TRBJ1-1
d_call: -
clone_size: -

cdr3_nt: TGTGCCAGCAGCCCCTCCCTTGGCGGCTACACCTTC
cdr3_aa: CASSPSLGGYTF
v_call: TRBV3-1
j_call: TRBJ1-2
d_call: -
clone_size: many

cdr3_nt: TGCAGTGCACCGAGACAGGGGGTCGACTATGGCTACACCTTC
cdr3_aa: CSAPRQGVDYGYTF
v_call: TRBV20-1
j_call: TRBJ1-2
d_call: TRBD1
clone_size: -

cdr3_nt: TGTGCCAGCAGCGCCTCAGGCGGGCAGTTCTTC
cdr3_aa: CASSASGGQFF
v_call: TRBV7-9
j_call: TRBJ2-1
d_call: -
clone_size: -

cdr3_nt: TGTGCCAGCAGCCATCAGCCAGATACGCAGTATTTT
cdr3_aa: CASSHQPDTQYF
v_call: TRBV28
j_call: TRBJ2-3
d_call: -
clone_size: few

cdr3_nt: TGTGCCAGCAGCCCCGGGTTTGGCTCCTACGAGCAGTACTTC
cdr3_aa: CASSPGFGSYEQYF
v_call: TRBV7-9
j_call: TRBJ2-7
d_call: -
clone_size: many

cdr3_nt: TGCGCCAGCAGCCCACAGGGGCCAAGCACAGATACGCAGTATTTT
cdr3_aa: CASSPQGPSTDTQYF
v_call: TRBV5-1
j_call: TRBJ2-3
d_call: TRBD1
clone_size: many